The 31 T cell receptor beta chains below all came from one sample that was sequenced in a study of T-cell memory formation after mild COVID-19. Using its own MiXCR run on the 5' RACE reads, TCRdb lists one record per CDR3 protein. The data hold hundreds of thousands of distinct CDR3 sequences, with around 20% observed a single time. Sequenced sample: PBMCs or a T cell subset sorted from them (not recorded which). These TCRs come from an adult woman who had mild COVID-19 (a few samples of this study predate the infection). Cell type and time point are not known.

This clonotype was counted between two and nine times. The rearrangement joins TRBV7-2 to TRBJ1-2; a possible D gene is TRBD1 (6 bases). The CDR3 has 13 residues. In germline, CDR1 is SGHTA, CDR2 FQGNSA. V was pared by 2 bases and J by 8 bases, with 12 bases between. The CDR3 nucleotides read TGTGCCAGCAGCTTAAGGGGGGGGCCCGGCTACACCTTC. It codes for CASSLRGGPGYTF.

The rearrangement joins TRBV6-5 to TRBJ1-2; TRBD1 aligns across 8 bases. Germline assignment: CDR1 MNHEY and CDR2 SVGAGI. The junction had 0 bases not matched to a gene; V was cut back by 0 bases and J by 6 bases. This CDR3 has 13 residues. DNA of the CDR3: TGTGCCAGCAGTTACTCGACAGGGGATGGCTACACCTTC. Its translation is CASSYSTGDGYTF.

The chain combines TRBV20-1 with TRBJ2-1; TRBD2 agrees at 8 bases. V gave up 6 bases and J gave up 4 bases; unmatched junction bases: 11. Germline V gene data show CDR1 as DFQATT and CDR2 as SNEGSKA (reference sequence). This CDR3 is 15 amino acids long. The CDR3 protein is CSASRPSGYYNEQFF. CDR3 bases: TGCAGTGCCAGTAGGCCTAGCGGGTATTACAATGAGCAGTTCTTC.

The rearrangement links TRBV3-1 to TRBJ1-2; no clear D gene. Germline CDR1 reads LGHDT; CDR2 reads YNNKEL (reference sequence). The CDR3 spans 13 residues. Trimming cost V 4 bases and J 6 bases, with 12 bases left between them. The CDR3 sequence is CASSRQVSDGYTF. The DNA of the CDR3 is TGTGCCAGCAGCCGACAAGTATCGGATGGCTACACCTTC. The variable domain in full, with the rest retrieved from reference TRBV3-1 and TRBJ1-2, is DTAVSQTPKYLVTQMGNDKSIKCEQNLGHDTMYWYKQDSKKFLKIMFSYNNKELIINETVPNRFSPKSPDKAHLNLHINSLELGDSAVYFCASSRQVSDGYTFGSGTRLTVV.

The V and J genes are TRBV19 and TRBJ1-1; TRBD1 might be the D (5 bases). Germline CDR1 reads LNHDA; CDR2 reads SQIVND (reference sequence). This CDR3 has 14 amino acids. The germline V and J ends were trimmed by 9 bases and 1 base, with 15 bases remaining between them. CDR3 DNA sequence: TGTGCCAGCAATGTTCAGGGAGAGAACACTGAAGCTTTCTTT. This translates into CASNVQGENTEAFF.

In its sample, this clonotype was seen a few times. The chain combines TRBV20-1 with TRBJ2-7; D may correspond to TRBD1 or TRBD2 (5 bases each). The CDR3 covers 13 residues. Trimming cost V 1 base and J 9 bases, with 16 bases left between them. Germline V gene lookup returns CDR1 DFQATT and CDR2 SNEGSKA (reference sequence). The chain's CDR3 is CSARVGTNVGQYF. CDR3 DNA sequence: TGCAGTGCTAGAGTAGGGACCAACGTGGGGCAGTACTTC.

As DNA, the CDR3 is TGCAGTGCTAGAGATGCGGGAGGGCCAGGAGAGACCCAGTACTTC. Translation: CSARDAGGPGETQYF. The chain joins TRBV20-1 to TRBJ2-5; the match to TRBD2 covers 9 bases. Trimming at V came to 0 bases and at J to 4 bases, leaving 6 bases not matched to a gene. Germline loops: CDR1 DFQATT, CDR2 SNEGSKA (reference sequence). The CDR3 is 15 residues long.

This clonotype has just a few counts. The chain carries TRBV11-2 and TRBJ2-1, with 7 bases matching TRBD2. This CDR3 comprises 15 residues. Trimming took 1 base from V and 6 from J; bases not matched to a gene: 6. The V gene's germline CDR1 is SGHAT and CDR2 FQNNGV. CDR3 region: CASSLARTRGNEQFF. The CDR3 DNA reads as TGTGCCAGCAGCTTAGCCCGGACTAGGGGCAATGAGCAGTTCTTC.

This clonotype came up a few times. J is TRBJ1-1 and V is TRBV5-1; TRBD1 is a possible D gene (6 bases). The V end lost 0 bases, the J end lost 2 bases, and 14 bases lay between the germline ends. The CDR3 is made up of 16 amino acids. CDR1 and CDR2 (germline): SGHRS, YFSETQ. This CDR3 reads CASSLGVTGLNTEAFF. The CDR3 DNA follows: TGCGCCAGCAGCTTGGGAGTGACAGGCCTAAACACTGAAGCTTTCTTT.

The chain uses TRBV7-9 and TRBJ1-1; D is perhaps TRBD1 (6 bases). This CDR3 has 11 amino acids. The V and J ends lost 5 bases and 11 bases respectively, with 12 bases between them. Germline CDR1 and CDR2: SEHNR and FQNEAQ (reference sequence). The CDR3 protein is CASSGTGCAFF. CDR3 nucleotides: TGTGCCAGCAGCGGTACAGGGTGTGCTTTCTTT.

The chain employs TRBV7-6 and TRBJ2-6; D unresolved. V lost 2 bases and J 1 base, leaving 3 bases between the germline ends. The CDR3 covers 14 residues. Looked up from germline, CDR1 is SGHVS and CDR2 is FNYEAQ. The CDR3 loop is CASSLRSGANVLTF. DNA of the CDR3: TGTGCCAGCAGCTTAAGGTCTGGGGCCAACGTCCTGACTTTC.

CDR3 sequence reads: CASSLAKGTEETQYF. As DNA, the CDR3 is TGCGCCAGCAGCTTGGCCAAAGGGACGGAAGAGACCCAGTACTTC. J is TRBJ2-5 and V is TRBV5-1; D may be TRBD1 or TRBD2 (5 bases each). Trimming removed 0 bases at V and 3 bases at J, with 12 bases between. CDR1 is SGHRS and CDR2 is YFSETQ in the germline V gene. This CDR3 is built from 15 residues.

J is TRBJ2-3 and V is TRBV6-1; the D is unclear. The CDR3 covers 14 residues. Trimming pared 2 bases from V and 2 bases from J, leaving 8 bases between. CDR1 and CDR2 (germline): MNHNS, SASEGT. DNA of the CDR3: TGTGCCAGCAGTGAAATGCCTGACACAGATACGCAGTATTTT. Its protein product is CASSEMPDTDTQYF.

The rearrangement joins TRBV7-2 to TRBJ2-3; D perhaps matches TRBD2 (5 bases). The V and J ends lost 5 bases and 4 bases respectively, with 13 bases between them. The CDR3 length is 14 residues. Germline lookup yields CDR1 SGHTA and CDR2 FQGNSA. The CDR3 spells CASSPQEAADTQYF. The DNA for the CDR3 is TGTGCCAGCAGCCCCCAGGAGGCCGCAGATACGCAGTATTTT.

Details on this clonotype: The junction departs from germline at one end; a sequencing error may be responsible. The rearrangement links TRBV24-1 to TRBJ2-3, with D possibly being TRBD1 (6 bases). Germline V CDR1 and CDR2: KGHDR, SFDVKD. This CDR3 spans 13 amino acids. In DNA, the CDR3 is TGTGCCATCAGTCAGGGGTCCACAGATACGCAGTATTTT. This sequence encodes CAISQGSTDTQYF.

This clonotype was found a few times. Here the CDR3 DNA reads TGTGCCAGCAGCCAAGATCTGACAGCGAGGAACACTGAAGCTTTCTTT. It translates to CASSQDLTARNTEAFF. The chain links TRBV3-1 to TRBJ1-1, with a possible D match to TRBD1 (5 bases). The CDR3 extends over 16 amino acids. Germline CDR1 reads LGHDT; CDR2 reads YNNKEL (reference sequence). V lost 0 bases, J lost 1 base, and 12 bases lay in between. The full variable domain, its missing parts supplied by reference TRBV3-1 and TRBJ1-1, is DTAVSQTPKYLVTQMGNDKSIKCEQNLGHDTMYWYKQDSKKFLKIMFSYNNKELIINETVPNRFSPKSPDKAHLNLHINSLELGDSAVYFCASSQDLTARNTEAFFGQGTRLTVV.

This clonotype was seen repeatedly, ten times or more. The chain combines TRBV20-1 with TRBJ2-1; 7 bases match TRBD1. Germline V CDR1 and CDR2: DFQATT, SNEGSKA (reference sequence). CDR3 length: 14 residues. Trimming cost V 3 bases and J 5 bases; bases outside gene matches: 7. CDR3: CSASEGQTDNEQFF. CDR3 coding DNA: TGCAGTGCTAGTGAGGGACAGACTGACAATGAGCAGTTCTTC.

This clonotype was recorded a few times. This chain links TRBV30 with TRBJ2-7, with D unresolved. CDR1 and CDR2 from the germline V gene are GTSNPN and SVGIG (reference sequence). V was trimmed by 0 bases and J by 0 bases, leaving 6 bases between them. This CDR3 has 13 amino acids. CDR3 bases: TGTGCCTGGAGTGTTCTGGACTCCTACGAGCAGTACTTC. This codes for CAWSVLDSYEQYF.

This clonotype came up a few times. This sequence joins TRBV24-1 and TRBJ1-5; no clear D. Looked up from germline, CDR1 is KGHDR and CDR2 is SFDVKD. V lost 1 base and J 5 bases, leaving 11 bases between the germline ends. CDR3 length: 15 amino acids. CDR3 in DNA: TGTGCCACCAGTGATTTAGGGCCCGGGGATCAGCCCCAGCATTTT. It codes for CATSDLGPGDQPQHF.

Notes on this clonotype: Germline and junction disagree at one end, which may indicate a read error. This chain links TRBV12-3 or TRBV12-4 with TRBJ1-3, with 7 bases identical to TRBD1. The CDR3 is 17 residues long. In nucleotides, the CDR3 is TGTGCCAGCAATTTAGGGGGCCTCGGGGGAATTGGAAACACCATATATTTT. This sequence encodes CASNLGGLGGIGNTIYF.

There are many counts of this clonotype. This chain links TRBV5-1 with TRBJ2-7; a weak D match, TRBD1 (5 bases). In germline, CDR1 is SGHRS, CDR2 YFSETQ. This CDR3 has 13 residues. V was shortened by 0 bases and J by 2 bases, with 6 bases between the two germline ends. The CDR3 sequence: CASSLGRAYEQYF. Here the CDR3 DNA reads TGCGCCAGCAGCTTGGGCAGGGCCTACGAGCAGTACTTC.

J is TRBJ2-3 and V is TRBV7-9; possible D gene TRBD2, 6 bases. V lost 8 bases, J lost 6 bases, and 15 bases lay in between. Germline loops: CDR1 SEHNR, CDR2 FQNEAQ (reference sequence). The CDR3 has 13 amino acids. The CDR3: CASWWFSGDTQYF. CDR3 coding DNA: TGTGCCAGCTGGTGGTTTAGCGGCGATACGCAGTATTTT.

This rearrangement joins TRBV5-5 to TRBJ2-7; 7 bases line up with TRBD1. Germline V gives CDR1 SGHKS, CDR2 YYEKEE (reference sequence). Trimming removed 7 bases from V and 2 bases from J; junction bases left unmatched: 15. This CDR3 is built from 16 residues. The CDR3 protein is CASEPRNRGSAYEQYF. The CDR3 bases are TGTGCCAGCGAGCCGCGCAACAGGGGATCGGCCTACGAGCAGTACTTC.

J is TRBJ1-2 and V is TRBV12-3 or TRBV12-4; no clear D gene. CDR3 size: 15 residues. V lost 1 base and J 0 bases, leaving 9 bases between the germline ends. The CDR3 region is CASSLDGTTNYGYTF. As DNA, the CDR3 is TGTGCCAGCAGTTTAGACGGAACCACTAACTATGGCTACACCTTC.

This sequence joins TRBV4-1 and TRBJ2-4; 9 positions agree with TRBD2. The CDR3 has 18 residues. CDR1 is MGHRA, CDR2 YSYEKL, per germline. V lost 6 bases to trimming and J lost 3 bases; unmatched junction nucleotides: 15. CDR3 bases: TGCGCCAGCAGTCCCCCGGCGGGGGGGCGAAAGGACAAAAACATTCAGTACTTC. The encoded protein is CASSPPAGGRKDKNIQYF.

This chain joins TRBV14 and TRBJ2-5; TRBD2 agrees at 7 bases. Germline CDR1 is SGHDN and CDR2 is FVKESK. This CDR3 is built from 14 residues. Trimming at V came to 4 bases and at J to 0 bases, leaving 2 bases not matched to a gene. CDR3 sequence reads: CASSRGGNQETQYF. The CDR3, as DNA: TGTGCCAGCAGCCGCGGGGGAAACCAAGAGACCCAGTACTTC. The variable domain in full, with the rest retrieved from reference TRBV14 and TRBJ2-5, is EAGVTQFPSHSVIEKGQTVTLRCDPISGHDNLYWYRRVMGKEIKFLLHFVKESKQDESGMPNNRFLAERTGGTYSTLKVQPAELEDSGVYFCASSRGGNQETQYFGPGTRLLVL.

The chain has TRBV7-9 and TRBJ2-7, with 8 positions matching TRBD1. The CDR3 has 14 residues. Looked up from germline, CDR1 is SEHNR and CDR2 is FQNEAQ (reference sequence). Trimming took 3 bases from V and 6 from J; bases not matched to a gene: 7. The CDR3 region is CASSLGQVGSEQYF. CDR3 DNA: TGTGCCAGCAGCTTGGGACAGGTCGGTTCCGAGCAGTACTTC.

In this sample, this clonotype turned up a few times. The rearrangement joins TRBV2 to TRBJ2-5; D may be TRBD1 (5 bases). This CDR3 comprises 15 residues. CDR1 SNHLY and CDR2 FYNNEI come from the germline V gene. The V end was cut by 0 bases, the J end by 4 bases, with 12 bases between. CDR3 nucleotide sequence: TGTGCCAGCAGTGAAGCTCAGGGCTGGGGAGAGACCCAGTACTTC. It is translated as CASSEAQGWGETQYF.

This clonotype was counted a few times. This chain connects TRBV18 to TRBJ1-6, with no clear D. This CDR3 has 13 amino acids. V gave up 10 bases and J gave up 6 bases, with 13 bases separating them. Germline CDR1 and CDR2: KGHSH and LQKENI. CDR3 coding DNA: TGTGCCACCCAGGCGGCACTTAATTCACCCCTCCACTTT. Protein: CATQAALNSPLHF.

The sample holds a few counts of this clonotype. The chain uses TRBV24-1 and TRBJ2-1; D call uncertain. Germline CDR1 and CDR2: KGHDR and SFDVKD. CDR3 length equals 14 residues. With 5 bases removed from V and 5 bases from J, the gap between germline ends came to 12 bases. CDR3 DNA sequence: TGTGCCACCAGTGGGACCATCTCTGACAATGAGCAGTTCTTC. As protein: CATSGTISDNEQFF.

This clonotype occurred a few times. The rearrangement links TRBV12-3 or TRBV12-4 to TRBJ2-2; TRBD2 matches at 14 bases. With 5 bases clipped from V and 7 bases from J, the junction kept 9 bases outside the gene matches. There are 17 residues in the CDR3. The CDR3 region is CASSAPGLAGVIGELFF. CDR3 nucleotides: TGTGCCAGCAGTGCCCCGGGACTAGCGGGGGTCATCGGGGAGCTGTTTTTT.